Included here is one T cell receptor beta chain sequence, with context. Antigen unknown. With the Oncomine TCR Beta short-read assay, DNA from cultured CD4+ T cells was sequenced. Once CD4+ T cells had been cultured, genomic DNA was extracted from them. Each CDR3 protein gets one entry after TCRdb re-called the PCR reads with MiXCR. The sample has roughly 5,400 distinct CDR3 sequences, approximately 52% seen once. This sample stems from a study of vaccination and CD4 T cells after COVID-19. Whole-study results and caveats: Convalescent patients' median share of reactive clones seen only post-vaccination was 85% to 90%.

Indicated treatment: 10-day PBMC culture with coronavirus spike peptide pools or control peptides (ViraFEST assay). The sample was CD4+ T cells from blood, cultured in vitro. The TCR originated in a human donor who had recovered from COVID-19.

The CDR3 sequence is CSVLGSRGDEQFF. For the CDR3, the DNA is TGCAGCGTTCTGGGCTCTCGGGGCGATGAGCAGTTCTTC. The chain couples TRBV29-1 to TRBJ2-1; D possibly uses TRBD1 or TRBD2 (5 bases each). The V gene lost 5 bases and the J gene lost 8 bases, with 16 bases spanning the gap. Germline assignment: CDR1 SQVTM and CDR2 ANQGSEA. This CDR3 is 13 amino acids long.